This T cell receptor beta chain appears in the sequencing data of a study of blood T cell repertoires in COVID-19. CDR1 is SGHVS, CDR2 FNYEAQ, per germline. CDR3 length equals 20 residues. Trimming left V 1 base short and J 1 base short, with 26 bases between. Using immunoSEQ multiplex PCR, the repertoire was profiled, and TCRdb retains in-frame clones only, with some absent. The profile shows 350,000 or so clones, roughly nine tenths of them singletons. Residents of over 20 US areas, aged roughly 18 to 89 years, made up the participants. Each recovered donor of Cohort 3 presented with two negative PCRs, clearance, or symptom resolution.

The chain links TRBV7-6 to TRBJ2-7; a weak D match, TRBD1 (5 bases). This clonotype was sampled from a woman in her twenties or thirties who had recovered from COVID-19. Sequenced sample: PBMCs or T cells enriched from blood (not recorded which). CDR3 coding DNA: TGTGCCAGCAGCTTAGAGGGGCCTTCGGATTTCCGGATACCATCCTACGAGCAGTACTTC. Amino acid sequence: CASSLEGPSDFRIPSYEQYF.